There are a few counts of the clone carrying this TCR beta chain. The sample is drawn from a study of T cell repertoires in aging, cancer and after chemotherapy. CDR1 and CDR2 from the germline V gene are LNHDA and SQIVND (reference sequence). V was shortened by 2 bases and J by 0 bases, with 7 bases between the two germline ends. CDR3 length: 15 residues. TCR beta rearrangements were amplified from peripheral blood genomic DNA. A mixed TRB-A/B primer pool amplified rearranged TRB by multiplex touch-down PCR. TCRdb ran MiXCR on the multiplex PCR reads and lists one entry per CDR3 protein. This sample has some 8,500 distinct CDR3 sequences; under 50% occur once, and the top ten carry roughly an eighth.

The TCR was taken from a human donor with a solid tumor. The rearrangement uses TRBV19 and TRBJ2-2; D is unclear. The source material was blood. CDR3 in amino acids: CASSISSANTGELFF. The CDR3 nucleotides read TGTGCCAGTAGTATATCCAGCGCGAACACCGGGGAGCTGTTTTTT.